This T cell receptor beta chain was retrieved from a study of cytomegalovirus exposure and HLA in healthy donors (dated 2017 in TCRdb). About the full investigation: According to an earlier analysis of 587 of the donors, some 180 million T cells yielded some 120 million unique TCR beta sequences and 276 Gb of sequence data. About 280 gigabases of sequencing data and 70 million to 100 million unique TCR sequences made up an early release that covered 500 to 700 HLA-typed donors. Of the roughly 400 genotyped donors, approximately 82% fell in the genetic ancestry cluster associated with self-reported Caucasian donors. The study aimed to test whether signatures of past pathogen exposure could be identified by cataloging public T cell receptors. Using immunosequencing, the study profiled T cell repertoires from 666 subjects and related those repertoires to cytomegalovirus serostatus. In addition to the first cohort of roughly 670 subjects, a separate validation cohort of over 90 different subjects was used. The study combined high-throughput TCR immunosequencing, statistical association of individual TCRs with disease status, and machine learning to predict cytomegalovirus infection status. A later analysis re-analyzed previously published TCR beta repertoires from hundreds of donors and added high-resolution HLA genotyping to study TCR occurrence patterns. Rather than drawing on any new phenotypic data, the later analysis identified candidate immune exposures from TCR beta sequences and the way those sequences occurred across donors. An earlier analysis of some 500 of the donors used high-throughput TCR beta sequencing to judge whether each TCR beta V gene segment behaved as functional or pseudogenic. Donor age, sex, ethnicity and CMV serostatus were compiled alongside the repertoire data. In a later genetic analysis, genome-wide SNP genotypes for about 55% of the roughly 700 donors were used, and that subset was treated as a discovery cohort. Every discovery cohort repertoire had been produced on one sequencing platform. HLA typing included class I and class II loci at four-digit resolution. The number of donors typed differed by locus, with about 629-630 for A, B, C, DRB1 and DQB1, approximately 500 for DQA1, 600 to 610 for DPA1, and over 400 for DPB1. Four or five DR-DQ haplotypes were handled as single units for association and clustering, since linkage in the cohort was strong. Among some 410 genotyped donors of the cohort, an average of about 220,000 unique TCR beta nucleotide sequences was sequenced per donor, of which 15% to 20% were non-productive.

Notes on this clone: What antigen it recognizes has not been identified.

The investigation overall reported the following: In the study, 150 to 200 TCR beta chains were listed as associated with cytomegalovirus. The presence/absence analyses assumed that sequencing depth was roughly uniform across donors, and that assumption may not be true. An earlier analysis of approximately 600 of the donors showed that most TCR beta V segments appeared in productive rearrangements either about 87% or about 30% of the time, which broadly matched IMGT annotations. Cytomegalovirus status was reported to be diagnosed by the classifier with high specificity and sensitivity in both the original and validation cohorts. Roughly 17 rarely observed V segments, including chromosome 9 orphons, were excluded from the earlier analysis of several hundred of the donors because counts were too low. A later analysis found that most CMV-associated TCR beta chains appeared HLA-restricted, with HLA associations seemingly driven largely by CMV exposure. Correlated functional status among segregating V segments might reflect linkage disequilibrium, but an unknown experimental factor could not be ruled out. Only TCR beta chains were sequenced in this cohort, and the absence of alpha or paired-chain data limited detectable features. In a later genetic analysis, fewer N-insertions in productive TCRs were reported among donors in an Asian-associated ancestry cluster than the roughly 640-donor mean. Three of the identified cytomegalovirus-associated TCR beta chains were confirmed in vitro to be specific for cytomegalovirus antigens. Specific HLA alleles were associated with around 18,000 TCR beta sequences at a false discovery rate of 0.05 in a later analysis. Compared with equally common non-associated chains, HLA-associated TCR beta chains in a later analysis were more clonally expanded and had lower generation probabilities. A cluster of highly shared sequence variants was judged likely to be a technical artifact of the sequencing pipeline. Several of the top co-occurrence clusters appeared to be linked to parvovirus B19, influenza, CMV and Epstein-Barr virus, according to a later analysis. Because some donors lacked HLA typing at each locus, the association tests relied only on the typed subset. According to a later analysis, TCR association rates differed among HLA loci, with DRB1 alleles showing the most associated TCRs and HLA-C alleles showing the fewest. It was suggested by the authors that the approach could potentially be generalized to other disease states and immunological phenotypes. When HLA alleles, especially DR and DQ, strongly co-occurred, attributing TCR associations to individual alleles was difficult. Immune exposure information for the cohort was limited to CMV serostatus. A later genetic analysis associated a missense DCLRE1C variant with V-gene and J-gene trimming of TCR beta chains, and an independent cohort replicated the association. Across donors, most TCR sequences were observed very rarely, whereas some public TCRs were present in many individuals. A further reported finding was that TCR beta sequences accurately predicted the HLA-A and HLA-B alleles for most subjects in the first cohort.

The library came from the immunoSEQ multiplex PCR assay. The multiplex PCR relied on a mix of 60 forward primers for TCR Vbeta segments and 13 reverse primers for TCR Jbeta segments. A multiplex PCR assay on genomic DNA amplified the CDR3 region of rearranged TCR beta genes. The amplified TCR beta libraries were sequenced on the Illumina HiSeq System as 87-base-pair reads. In the original analysis: Across the roughly 600 repertoires, a later analysis counted approximately 83 million unique TCR beta chains, 9 million to 14 million of which were shared by at least two donors. Raw reads were error-corrected and collapsed into unique sequences with a nearest-neighbor algorithm that merged closely related sequences to remove PCR and sequencing errors. Alignment of CDR3 sequences to IMGT reference sequences was used to assign V, D and J gene segments. For a sequence to be retained, a match of at least six nucleotides was required to both a V gene segment and a J gene segment. Rearrangements were classified as productive when the CDR3 lacked stop codons and remained in frame with V and J, and all other rearrangements were classified as non-productive. CDR3 was defined according to IMGT convention as the region running from the second conserved V-encoded cysteine to the conserved J-encoded phenylalanine. The earlier analysis of some 550 of the donors excluded any sequence lacking an unambiguous match to a single V gene segment. An earlier analysis of several hundred of the donors called V segments functional above 56.7% productive rearrangements and segregating when the between-donor standard deviation exceeded 5%. A statistical classification framework was built for diagnosing cytomegalovirus status from the catalog of TCR beta chain sequences. A later analysis assigned V and J genes by comparing TCR nucleotide sequences with IMGT/GENE-DB human TR gene sequences. In a later analysis, CDR3 sequences and most-parsimonious VDJ recombination scenarios were assigned using the TCRdist pipeline. In a later analysis, each TCR beta chain was defined by its CDR3 amino acid sequence together with its V-gene family, and reads without a unique V-gene family were excluded. To address suspected cross-contamination and a sequencing artifact, a later analysis removed approximately 600 highly shared, low-generation-probability nucleotide sequences. For each public chain, a later analysis derived a clonal expansion index from normalized ranks of inferred template counts within each repertoire. In a later analysis, generation probabilities were computed using a VDJ recombination model fitted to out-of-frame rearrangements, and the results were checked against IGoR. In a later analysis, hypergeometric tests were used to score TCR-TCR, TCR-HLA and TCR-CMV co-occurrence, with a repertoire-size bias correction applied to TCR pairs. In a later analysis, false discovery rates were estimated by permuting HLA or CMV assignments 20 times. A later analysis grouped co-occurring TCRs with DBSCAN, adding TCRdist sequence similarity when clustering within HLA-allele-positive subsets. Repertoires with fewer than 30,000 or more than 120,000 public chains, plus five repertoires with anomalous nucleotide sharing, were excluded from co-occurrence clustering. TCRdb holds this immuneACCESS table with in-frame rearrangements only. Some clones are missing; in checked studies, unresolved V genes explain under half, and the rest has no known cause. That table furnishes V, J and clone size, whereas the DNA furnished D and trimming. The sample's records list 130,000 or so clones. In total, the top ten clones hold approximately 1.5% of the sample.

The cohort comprised hundreds of healthy bone marrow donors. All cohort members were sampled while nominally healthy, although unrecorded immune exposures were likely present. The donor was CMV seronegative and belonged to the group of under 400 seronegative cohort members. Each donor provided a peripheral blood sample, and peripheral blood mononuclear cells were used for TCR beta sequencing. Genomic DNA extraction from the blood cell samples was performed with the Qiagen DNeasy Blood Extraction Kit. The sequence was collected from a woman in her 40s in good health and CMV-seronegative. The sequenced material came from PBMCs.

The DNA sequence reads TGTGCCAGCAGCCCTTCGAGCGGCGGGGGCGGGGAGACCCAGTACTTC. The translation is CASSPSSGGGGETQYF. The chain is assembled from TRBV7-2 and TRBJ2-5; tentative D gene TRBD2, with 7 bases matching. V loses 5 bases, J loses 5 bases, and the germline ends lie 21 bases apart. Its CDR3 holds 16 amino acids, cysteine through phenylalanine. Just the 48-base CDR3 DNA is kept, in frame starting at base 1. From a lookup of the germline V gene, CDR1 and CDR2 are SGHTA and FQGNSA. Here the CDR3 is joined to the reference TRBV7-2 and TRBJ2-5 genes, and the full variable domain is: GAGVSQSPSNKVTEKGKDVELRCDPISGHTALYWYRQSLGQGLEFLIYFQGNSAPDKSGLPSDRFSAERTGGSVSTLTIQRTQQEDSAVYLCASSPSSGGGGETQYFGPGTRLLVL.